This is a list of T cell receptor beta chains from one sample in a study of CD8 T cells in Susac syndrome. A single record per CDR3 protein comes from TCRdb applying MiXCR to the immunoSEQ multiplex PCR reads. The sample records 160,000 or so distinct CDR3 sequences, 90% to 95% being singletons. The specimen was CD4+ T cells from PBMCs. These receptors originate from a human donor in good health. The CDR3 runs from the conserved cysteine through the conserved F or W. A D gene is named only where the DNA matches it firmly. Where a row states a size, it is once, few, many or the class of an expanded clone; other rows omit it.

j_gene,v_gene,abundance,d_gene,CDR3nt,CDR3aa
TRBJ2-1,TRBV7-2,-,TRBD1,TGTGCCAGCAGCCGGGGACAGGGCTCCTACAATGAGCAGTTCTTC,CASSRGQGSYNEQFF
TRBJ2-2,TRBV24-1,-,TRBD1,TGTGCCACCAGTGATGTGCCGGGACAGGTATCGAACACCGGGGAGCTGTTTTTT,CATSDVPGQVSNTGELFF
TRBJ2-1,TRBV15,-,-,TGTGCCACCAGCAGAGAGTTTGACAGGAGGTTAGGAAGTAGCAATGAGCAGTTCTTC,CATSREFDRRLGSSNEQFF
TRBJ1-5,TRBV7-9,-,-,TGTGCCAGCAGTGGCCGGGATCAGCCCCAGCATTTT,CASSGRDQPQHF
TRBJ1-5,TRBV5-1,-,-,TGCGCCAGCATGGGGCAGGGAGGTCAGCCCCAGCATTTT,CASMGQGGQPQHF
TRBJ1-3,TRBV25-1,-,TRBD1,TGTGCCAGCAGTGAATCAGGGGGAGGAAACACCATATATTTT,CASSESGGGNTIYF
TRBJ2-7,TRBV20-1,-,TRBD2,TGCAGTGCTAGTCGGACTAGCCCTATCTACGAGCAGTACTTC,CSASRTSPIYEQYF
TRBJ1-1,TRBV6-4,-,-,TGTGCCAGCAGTAGCTTCGAGGGCACTGAAGCTTTCTTT,CASSSFEGTEAFF
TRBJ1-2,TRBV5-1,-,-,TGCGCCAGCAGCCCGAGGGTAGGGAGAGCTAACTATGGCTACACCTTC,CASSPRVGRANYGYTF
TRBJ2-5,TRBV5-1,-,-,TGCGCCAGCAGCTTGGTACAGATCCAAGAGACCCAGTACTTC,CASSLVQIQETQYF
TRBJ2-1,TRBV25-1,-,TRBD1,TGTGCCAGCAGTGATGGTTGGTTGAGGACAGGGGGGAATGAGCAGTTCTTC,CASSDGWLRTGGNEQFF
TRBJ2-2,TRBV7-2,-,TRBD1,TGTGCCAGCAGCTCCGGGACAGGGGGGCGGGCCACCGGGGAGCTGTTTTTT,CASSSGTGGRATGELFF
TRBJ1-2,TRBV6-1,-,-,TGTGCCAGCCGCTTCGACACCCTCTATGGCTACACCTTC,CASRFDTLYGYTF
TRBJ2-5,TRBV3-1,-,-,TGTGCCAGCAGCCAAGATAATTTTCGTGGGGAGACCCAGTACTTC,CASSQDNFRGETQYF
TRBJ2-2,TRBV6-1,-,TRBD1,TGTGCCAGCAGTAGACAGGGGCCCTCCAACACCGGGGAGCTGTTTTTT,CASSRQGPSNTGELFF
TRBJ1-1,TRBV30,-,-,TGTGCCTGGAGGCAGGGAAGCACTGAAGCTTTCTTT,CAWRQGSTEAFF
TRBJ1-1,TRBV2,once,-,TGTGCCAGTTTGGCCTCGGGGCCTGAAGCTTTCTTT,CASLASGPEAFF
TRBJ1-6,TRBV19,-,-,TGTGCCAGTAGAGCCCCGACAGACCGCTCATCACCCCTCCACTTT,CASRAPTDRSSPLHF
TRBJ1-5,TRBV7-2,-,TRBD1,TGTGCCAGCAGGTTGCCGGGACAGCACAATCAGCCCCAGCATTTT,CASRLPGQHNQPQHF
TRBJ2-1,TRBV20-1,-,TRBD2,TGCAGTGCCCGTACTAGCGCTGCGGCCTCCTACAATGAGCAGTTCTTC,CSARTSAAASYNEQFF
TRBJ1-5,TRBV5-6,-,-,TGTGCCAGCAGCTATCCCGGTCAGCCCCAGCATTTT,CASSYPGQPQHF
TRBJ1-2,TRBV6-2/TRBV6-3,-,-,TGTGCCAGCAGGACGGGGACCGGGATGAACTATGGCTACACCTTC,CASRTGTGMNYGYTF
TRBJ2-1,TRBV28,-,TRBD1,TGTGCCAGCAGCTGGGGCAGGGGGGAGCAGTTCTTC,CASSWGRGEQFF
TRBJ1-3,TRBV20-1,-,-,TGCAGTGCTAGAGTTGACCGGGACATTGGAAACACCATATATTTT,CSARVDRDIGNTIYF
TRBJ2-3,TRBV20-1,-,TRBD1,TGCAGTGCTAGTCAGGGGGTAAGACCGGTCGCGCAGTATTTT,CSASQGVRPVAQYF
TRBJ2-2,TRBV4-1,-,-,TGCGCCAGCAGCCAAGTCTTGGTATCCGGGGAGCTGTTTTTT,CASSQVLVSGELFF
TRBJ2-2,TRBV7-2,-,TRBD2,TGTGCCAGCAGCCAACGGCCTAGCGGGACCGGGGAGCTGTTTTTT,CASSQRPSGTGELFF
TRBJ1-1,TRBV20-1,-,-,TGCAGTGCTAGAAAGGCCCCGAACACTGAAGCTTTCTTT,CSARKAPNTEAFF
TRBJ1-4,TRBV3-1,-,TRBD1,TGTGCCAGCAGTCGGGACAGGACTCAAAAAAAACTGTTTTTT,CASSRDRTQKKLFF
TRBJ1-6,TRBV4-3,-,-,TGCGCCAGCAGCCATAACAGGGTGCCGAATTCACCCCTCCACTTT,CASSHNRVPNSPLHF
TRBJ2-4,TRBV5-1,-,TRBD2,TGCGCCAGCAGCCCGGGACTAGCGGGAGCTGGGTTAAACATTCAGTACTTC,CASSPGLAGAGLNIQYF
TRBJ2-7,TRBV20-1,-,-,TGCAGTGCTGGGCGGCGGGGCCACGAGCAGTACTTC,CSAGRRGHEQYF
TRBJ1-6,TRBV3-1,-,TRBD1,TGTGCCAGCAGCCAAGGACAGGGCTATTCACCCCTCCACTTT,CASSQGQGYSPLHF
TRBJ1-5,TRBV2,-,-,TGTGCCAGCAGTTACGACGGGGGGGCAAATCAGCCCCAGCATTTT,CASSYDGGANQPQHF
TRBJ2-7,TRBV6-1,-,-,TGTGCCAGCAGTGGACGGGACATACACGAGCAGTACTTC,CASSGRDIHEQYF
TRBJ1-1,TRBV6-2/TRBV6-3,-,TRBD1,TGTGCCAGCAGTTCCGGACAGGGGGTTGAAGCTTTCTTT,CASSSGQGVEAFF
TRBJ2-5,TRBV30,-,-,TGTGCCTGGAGTGCGCTCGGCAACCAAGAGACCCAGTACTTC,CAWSALGNQETQYF
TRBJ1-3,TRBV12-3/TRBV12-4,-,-,TGTGCCAGCAGTTTGAGGGGAAACACCATATATTTT,CASSLRGNTIYF
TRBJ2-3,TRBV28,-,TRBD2,TGTGCCAGCATGAGTTTCGGGAGGCAGCCCACAGATACGCAGTATTTT,CASMSFGRQPTDTQYF
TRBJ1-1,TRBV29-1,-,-,TGCAGCGTTCTCAAATTGACAGGGAACACTGAAGCTTTCTTT,CSVLKLTGNTEAFF
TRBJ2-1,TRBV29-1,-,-,TGCAGCGTTGAAGCACGGGCCTTGTACAATGAGCAGTTCTTC,CSVEARALYNEQFF
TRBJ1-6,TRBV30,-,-,TGTGCCGGATACAGGGCCGGGACACCCCTCCACTTT,CAGYRAGTPLHF
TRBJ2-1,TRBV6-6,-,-,TGTGCCAGCAGTTACTCGCTAGCCCTATACAATGAGCAGTTCTTC,CASSYSLALYNEQFF
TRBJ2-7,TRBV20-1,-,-,TGCAGTGCTTTCTCGGGTCGGACCCCCCACGAGCAGTACTTC,CSAFSGRTPHEQYF
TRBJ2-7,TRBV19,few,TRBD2,TGTGCCAGTAGTATAAACGGATTCGGACTAGCGGGGGCCGGAGACTACGAGCAGTACTTC,CASSINGFGLAGAGDYEQYF
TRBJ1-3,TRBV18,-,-,TGTGCCAGCTCACCCCTCATTACAGGCCTCTCTGGAAACACCATATATTTT,CASSPLITGLSGNTIYF
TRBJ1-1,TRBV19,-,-,TGTGCCAGTAGTCTCACCGCGTCACTGAACACTGAAGCTTTCTTT,CASSLTASLNTEAFF
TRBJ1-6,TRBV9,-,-,TGTGCCAGCAGCGTAGACCAAGGGAATTCACCCCTCCACTTT,CASSVDQGNSPLHF
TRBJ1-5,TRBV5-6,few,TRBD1,TGTGCCAGCAGCTTGTCAGGGGGCGATCAGCCCCAGCATTTT,CASSLSGGDQPQHF
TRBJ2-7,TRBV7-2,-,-,TGTGCCAGCAGTCCCCAGGGCCTGTCCTACGAGCAGTACTTC,CASSPQGLSYEQYF
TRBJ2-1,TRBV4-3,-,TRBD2,TGCGCCAGCAGCCAAGATTACAGGACTAGCGGGTACAATGAGCAGTTCTTC,CASSQDYRTSGYNEQFF
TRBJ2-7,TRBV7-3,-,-,TGTGCCAGCAGCTCCTTTTTGGACAGCGAGCAGTACTTC,CASSSFLDSEQYF
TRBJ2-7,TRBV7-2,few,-,TGTGCCAGCAGTCCATACTACGAGCAGTACTTC,CASSPYYEQYF
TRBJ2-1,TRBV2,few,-,TGTGCCAGCTCCTTGGACGGATACAATGAGCAGTTCTTC,CASSLDGYNEQFF
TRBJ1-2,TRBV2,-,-,TGTGCCAGCAGTGAAGCTGGCAGGGCGACTAACTATGGCTACACCTTC,CASSEAGRATNYGYTF